This T cell receptor beta chain stems from a study of CD8 T cells in Susac syndrome. The CDR3 length is 11 residues. V lost 6 bases, J lost 3 bases, and 5 bases lay in between. Germline CDR1 reads MNHNY; CDR2 reads SVGAGI (reference sequence). Sequencing of TCR beta was carried out in blood CD8+ and CD4+ T cells. A quantity of about 0.45 to 1 ug RNA underwent reverse transcription using random hexamers. TCRdb called the immunoSEQ multiplex PCR reads again in MiXCR, with one record for every CDR3 protein. The sample lists about 180,000 distinct CDR3 sequences, about 95% occurring once. Sequencing was performed on CD4+ T cells from PBMCs. This receptor was obtained from a human donor with Susac syndrome. The chain combines TRBV6-6 with TRBJ1-1; no clear D gene. The CDR3 loop reads CASSQHTEAFF. CDR3 sequence (DNA): TGTGCCAGCAGCCAACACACTGAAGCTTTCTTT.